This T cell receptor (beta chain) is from a study of shared clonotypes between healthy human individuals. Findings and caveats of the study: The study generally estimated greater richness for naive than memory subsets. When compared with the clonotypes that were shared by all four sorted-subset donors, the non-shared clonotypes turned out to have lower generation probabilities. Blood was the sole source, and tissue repertoires probably differ.

Naive CD8 cells comprised CD45RO-negative, CCR7-positively selected cells, excluding terminally differentiated effector memory CD45RA+ cells. All donors qualified as healthy HIV-negative adults and had experienced no recent acute infections or vaccinations. Only in-frame clones appear in the TCRdb table, and some are missing; sequencing was by immunoSEQ multiplex PCR. The table has some 2 million clones, about 95% seen once. About this clone itself: Its matching antigen is unknown.

Trimming took 4 bases from V and 1 from J, leaving 16 bases between them. CDR1 and CDR2 (germline): SGHAT, FQNNGV. This CDR3 has 17 residues. Sequencing was performed on naive CD8+ T cells sorted from blood. This sequence was found in a man aged 18-30 years in good health. The gene calls are TRBV11-2 and TRBJ2-2; D is undetermined. CDR3 loop: CASSSPGWLENTGELFF. DNA of the CDR3: TGTGCCAGCAGCTCCCCTGGGTGGCTCGAGAACACCGGGGAGCTGTTTTTT.